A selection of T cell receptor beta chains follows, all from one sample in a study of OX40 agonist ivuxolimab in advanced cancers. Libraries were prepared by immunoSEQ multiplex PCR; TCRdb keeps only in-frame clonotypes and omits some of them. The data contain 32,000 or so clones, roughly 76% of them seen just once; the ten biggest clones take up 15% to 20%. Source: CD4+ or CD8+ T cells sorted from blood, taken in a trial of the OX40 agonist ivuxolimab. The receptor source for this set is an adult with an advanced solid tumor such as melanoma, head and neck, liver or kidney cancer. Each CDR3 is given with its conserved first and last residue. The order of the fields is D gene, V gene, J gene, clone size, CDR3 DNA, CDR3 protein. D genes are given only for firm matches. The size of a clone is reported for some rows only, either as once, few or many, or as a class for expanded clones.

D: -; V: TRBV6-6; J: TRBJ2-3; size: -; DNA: TGTGCCAGCAGTTACAAGGGGACGGATACGCAGTATTTT; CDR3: CASSYKGTDTQYF
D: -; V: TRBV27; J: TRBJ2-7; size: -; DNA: TGTGCCAGCAGTTTAAGGCAGGGCGGCGAGCAGTACTTC; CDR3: CASSLRQGGEQYF
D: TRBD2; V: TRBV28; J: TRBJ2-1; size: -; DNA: TGTGCCAGCAGTTTGGGCGGGGGGGCATTAGCTCGTGAGCAGTTCTTC; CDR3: CASSLGGGALAREQFF
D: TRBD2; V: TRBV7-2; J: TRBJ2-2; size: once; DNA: TGTGCCAGCAGCTTAAGGCTAGCGGCTACCGGGGAGCTGTTTTTT; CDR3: CASSLRLAATGELFF
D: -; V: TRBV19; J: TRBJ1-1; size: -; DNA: TGTGCCAGTAGTACTCAGGGTCCCGCTGAAGCTTTCTTT; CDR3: CASSTQGPAEAFF
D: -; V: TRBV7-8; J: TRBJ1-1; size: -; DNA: TGTGCCAGCAGCTCGCTGGGGGGCTATTGGTTGAACACTGAAGCTTTCTTT; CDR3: CASSSLGGYWLNTEAFF
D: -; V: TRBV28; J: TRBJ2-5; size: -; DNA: TGTGCCAGCAGTTTATCCGAAAAGACCCAGTACTTC; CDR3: CASSLSEKTQYF
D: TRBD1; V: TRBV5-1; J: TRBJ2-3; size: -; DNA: TGCGCCAGCAGCTCAACGGGACAGGGGTCAGATACGCAGTATTTT; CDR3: CASSSTGQGSDTQYF
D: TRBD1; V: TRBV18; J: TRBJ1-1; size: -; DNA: TGTGCCAGCTCACGGGACAGGGAATGGAACACTGAAGCTTTCTTT; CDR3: CASSRDREWNTEAFF
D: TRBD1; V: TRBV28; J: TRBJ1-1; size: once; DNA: TGTGCCAGCAGTGTGACAGGGGTAAAAACTGAAGCTTTCTTT; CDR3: CASSVTGVKTEAFF
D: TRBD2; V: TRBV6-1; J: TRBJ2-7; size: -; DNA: TGTGCCAGCAGTGAAGCCCGGGGGGGCTACTTCTCCTACGAGCAGTACTTC; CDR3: CASSEARGGYFSYEQYF
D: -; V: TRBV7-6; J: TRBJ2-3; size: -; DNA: TGTGCCAGCAGCTTATTCGCCCCTGGGGATACGCAGTATTTT; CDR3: CASSLFAPGDTQYF
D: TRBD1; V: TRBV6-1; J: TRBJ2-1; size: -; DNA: TGTGCCAGCAGTGGAGGGACAGGGGTTAACAATGAGCAGTTCTTC; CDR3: CASSGGTGVNNEQFF
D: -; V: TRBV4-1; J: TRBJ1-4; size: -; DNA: TGCGCCAGCAGGACGGGGGGGAGGAAGGGGTATGAAAAACTGTTTTTT; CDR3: CASRTGGRKGYEKLFF
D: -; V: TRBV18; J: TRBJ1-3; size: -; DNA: TGTGCCAGCTCACCACCGACGGGGATCTCTGGAAACACCATATATTTT; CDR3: CASSPPTGISGNTIYF
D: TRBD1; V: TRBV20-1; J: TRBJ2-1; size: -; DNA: TGCAGTGTGGACAGGGGGAATGAGCAGTTCTTC; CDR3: CSVDRGNEQFF
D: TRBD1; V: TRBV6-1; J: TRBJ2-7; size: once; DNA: TGTGCCAGCAGTGGTGGGACAGGGAATAGGTACGAGCAGTACTTC; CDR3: CASSGGTGNRYEQYF
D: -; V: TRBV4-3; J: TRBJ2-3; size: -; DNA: TGCGCCAGCAGCCAAGATCCGAGAGATACGCAGTATTTT; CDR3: CASSQDPRDTQYF
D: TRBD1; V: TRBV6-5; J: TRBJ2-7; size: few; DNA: TGTGCCAGCAGGTCAGGGGGTACTTCGGCCTACGAGCAGTACTTC; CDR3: CASRSGGTSAYEQYF
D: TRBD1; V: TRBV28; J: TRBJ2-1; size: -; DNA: TGTGCCAGCAGTTTTTTAGGAGGTGGGGACAGCTACTACAATGAGCAGTTCTTC; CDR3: CASSFLGGGDSYYNEQFF
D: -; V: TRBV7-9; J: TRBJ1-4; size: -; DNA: TGTGCCAGCAGCTTAGCTGGGGCGCAGGGCGAAAAACTGTTTTTT; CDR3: CASSLAGAQGEKLFF
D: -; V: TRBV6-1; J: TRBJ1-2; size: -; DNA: TGTGCCAGCAGTGAAGTGGCAGCGGACTATGGCTACACCTTC; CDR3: CASSEVAADYGYTF
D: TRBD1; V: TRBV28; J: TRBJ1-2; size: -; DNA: TGTGCCAGCAGTTCAGGGGGGAATAACTATGGCTACACCTTC; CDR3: CASSSGGNNYGYTF
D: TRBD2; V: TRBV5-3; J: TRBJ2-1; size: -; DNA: TGTGCCAGAAGCCTCCGGACTAGCTCATACAATGAGCAGTTCTTC; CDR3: CARSLRTSSYNEQFF
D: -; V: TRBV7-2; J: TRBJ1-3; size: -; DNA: TGTGCCAGCAGCTCCCTTCGACAGGACTCTGGAAACACCATATATTTT; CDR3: CASSSLRQDSGNTIYF
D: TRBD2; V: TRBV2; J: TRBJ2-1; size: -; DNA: TGTGCCAGCGCCCTACTAGCGGGAGTGTCCAATGAGCAGTTCTTC; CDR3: CASALLAGVSNEQFF
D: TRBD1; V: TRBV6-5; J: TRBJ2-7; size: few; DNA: TGTGCCAGCAGAGGCCGGGACAGGGGGACCTACGAGCAGTACTTC; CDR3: CASRGRDRGTYEQYF
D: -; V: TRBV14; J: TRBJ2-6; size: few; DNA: TGTGCCAGCAGCCAGATTATAGTGGCTGGGGCCAACGTCCTGACTTTC; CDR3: CASSQIIVAGANVLTF
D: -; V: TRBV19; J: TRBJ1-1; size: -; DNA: TGTGCCAGTACATTATCCATGGGAACTGAAGCTTTCTTT; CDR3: CASTLSMGTEAFF
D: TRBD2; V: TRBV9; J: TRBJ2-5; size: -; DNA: TGTGCCAGCAGCGTAGGGGGACTAGAGGGGACCCAGTACTTC; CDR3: CASSVGGLEGTQYF
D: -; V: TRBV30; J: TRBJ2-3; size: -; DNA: TGTGCCTGGAGCGGGGGGCTAGCAAGCACAGATACGCAGTATTTT; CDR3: CAWSGGLASTDTQYF
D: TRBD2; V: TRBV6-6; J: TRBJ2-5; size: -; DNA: TGTGCCAGCAGTTACCGGGGGGGCGATATGGAGACCCAGTACTTC; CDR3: CASSYRGGDMETQYF
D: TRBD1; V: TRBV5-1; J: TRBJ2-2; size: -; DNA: TGCGCCAGCAGCCCCCGACAGGGGGGTACCGGGGAGCTGTTTTTT; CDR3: CASSPRQGGTGELFF
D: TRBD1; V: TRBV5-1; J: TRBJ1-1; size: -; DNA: TGCGCCAGCAGCTTAGGGGGCCTTGAAGCTTTCTTT; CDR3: CASSLGGLEAFF
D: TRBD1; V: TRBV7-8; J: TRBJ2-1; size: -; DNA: TGTGCCAGCAGCTGGGGACAGGGTCAGTACAATGAGCAGTTCTTC; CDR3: CASSWGQGQYNEQFF
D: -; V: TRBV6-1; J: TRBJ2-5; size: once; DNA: TGTGCCAGCAGTGAAATGTGGAAAGAGACCCAGTACTTC; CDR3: CASSEMWKETQYF
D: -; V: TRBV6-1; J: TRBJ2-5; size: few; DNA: TGTGCCAGCTTGGCCAGGGGCAGAGAGACCCAGTACTTC; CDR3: CASLARGRETQYF
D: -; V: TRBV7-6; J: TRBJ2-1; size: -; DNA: TGTGCCAGCAGCTTAGGATCAGGGTTGAATGAGCAGTTCTTC; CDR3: CASSLGSGLNEQFF
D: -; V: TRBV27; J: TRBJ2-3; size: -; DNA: TGTGCCAGCAGTCGACAGGTTGGTATGGATACGCAGTATTTT; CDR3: CASSRQVGMDTQYF
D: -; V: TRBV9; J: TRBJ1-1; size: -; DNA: TGTGCCAGCAGCGTAGATACAGGGTACATGAACACTGAAGCTTTCTTT; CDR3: CASSVDTGYMNTEAFF
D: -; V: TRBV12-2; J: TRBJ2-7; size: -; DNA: TGTGCAAGTCGCTTTTTTTGGGGGTGTTACGAGCAGTACTTC; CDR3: CASRFFWGCYEQYF
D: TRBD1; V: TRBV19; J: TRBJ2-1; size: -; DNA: TGTGCCAGTAGTAAGGGACAGGCCTCTACGAATGAGCAGTTCTTC; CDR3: CASSKGQASTNEQFF
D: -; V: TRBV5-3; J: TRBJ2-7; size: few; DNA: TGTGCCAGAAGCCAAGACCGGTTCTACGAGCAGTACTTC; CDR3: CARSQDRFYEQYF
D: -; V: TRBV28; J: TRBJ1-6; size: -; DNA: TGTGCCAGCACCCCAGGAAGCTCCTATAATTCACCCCTCCACTTT; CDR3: CASTPGSSYNSPLHF
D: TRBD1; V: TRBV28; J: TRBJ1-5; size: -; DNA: TGTGCCAGCAGTTCCCAGGGGGCGAGCAATCAGCCCCAGCATTTT; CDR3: CASSSQGASNQPQHF
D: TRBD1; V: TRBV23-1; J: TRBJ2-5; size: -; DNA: TGCGCCAGCAGTCAAGGGGACAGGGGGCGAATTGAGACCCAGTACTTC; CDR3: CASSQGDRGRIETQYF
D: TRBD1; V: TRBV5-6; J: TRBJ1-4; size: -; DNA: TGTGCCAGCAGCTCCGGACAGGCCTTTCTGTTTTTT; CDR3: CASSSGQAFLFF
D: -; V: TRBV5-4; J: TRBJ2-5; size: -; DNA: TGTGCCAGCAGCTTGAGGGGTTCAGAGACCCAGTACTTC; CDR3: CASSLRGSETQYF
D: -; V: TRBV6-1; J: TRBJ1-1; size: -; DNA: TGTGCCAGCAGTGAACTGGGGACCACGATAGCTTTCTTT; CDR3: CASSELGTTIAFF
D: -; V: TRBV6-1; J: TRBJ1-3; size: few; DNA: TGTGCCAGCAGTGAGGATGGGGCGGGTGGAAACACCATATATTTT; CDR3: CASSEDGAGGNTIYF
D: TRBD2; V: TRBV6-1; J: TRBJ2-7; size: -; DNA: TGTGCCAGCAGTGAAGCGGAGGTAGCGGGAGGTTCGGTCGAGCAGTACTTC; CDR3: CASSEAEVAGGSVEQYF
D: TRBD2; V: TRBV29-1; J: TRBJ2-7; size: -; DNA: TGCAGCGTTTCGATTAGCGGGGGATACGAGCAGTACTTC; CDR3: CSVSISGGYEQYF
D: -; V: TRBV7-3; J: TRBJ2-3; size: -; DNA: TGTGCCAGCAGCTTAATTCCAGCACCTAGCACAGATACGCAGTATTTT; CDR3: CASSLIPAPSTDTQYF
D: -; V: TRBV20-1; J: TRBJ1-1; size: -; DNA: TGCAGTGCTAGGGAGAACACTGAAGCTTTCTTT; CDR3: CSARENTEAFF